The T cell receptor beta chain described here comes from a study of identical twins. In its sample, this clonotype was seen a few times. As yet, its antigen is unknown. Template switching (which added a universal primer site) was used, and cDNA carried unique molecular identifiers. One entry per CDR3 protein results from TCRdb running MiXCR on the 5' RACE reads. Of about 1.7 million distinct CDR3 sequences in the sample, around 33% were seen once. Healthy Caucasians were all of the donors. Germline CDR1 SGHRS, CDR2 YFSETQ. CDR3 length equals 15 residues. The V end was cut by 0 bases, the J end by 7 bases, with 17 bases between. Study results and limitations: Reduced insertions were recorded for abundant cord blood beta clonotypes, with no such pattern in memory repertoires. Excess sharing between twins was weaker in beta out-of-frame sequences.

The chain joins TRBV5-1 to TRBJ2-7, with D perhaps being TRBD1 or TRBD2 (5 bases each). The source is a newborn girl in good health. The sample consisted of cord blood. The CDR3 here is CASSLGQPDYNEQYF. The CDR3 coding sequence is TGCGCCAGCAGCTTGGGACAGCCTGACTACAATGAGCAGTACTTC.